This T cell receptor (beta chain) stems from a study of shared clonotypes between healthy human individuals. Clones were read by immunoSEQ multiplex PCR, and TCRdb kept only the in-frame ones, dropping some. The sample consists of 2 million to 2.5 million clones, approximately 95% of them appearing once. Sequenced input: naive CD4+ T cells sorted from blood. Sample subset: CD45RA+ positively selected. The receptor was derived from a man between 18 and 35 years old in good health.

The DNA of the CDR3 is TGTGCCAGCAGCGGGGGGGGAGGCCCTAACTATGGCTACACCTTC. It yields the protein CASSGGGGPNYGYTF. The chain links TRBV6-5 to TRBJ1-2, with D possibly being TRBD1 (5 bases). Trimming took 6 bases from V and 0 from J, leaving 14 bases between them. The germline V gene has CDR1 MNHEY and CDR2 SVGAGI. The CDR3 runs 15 residues.